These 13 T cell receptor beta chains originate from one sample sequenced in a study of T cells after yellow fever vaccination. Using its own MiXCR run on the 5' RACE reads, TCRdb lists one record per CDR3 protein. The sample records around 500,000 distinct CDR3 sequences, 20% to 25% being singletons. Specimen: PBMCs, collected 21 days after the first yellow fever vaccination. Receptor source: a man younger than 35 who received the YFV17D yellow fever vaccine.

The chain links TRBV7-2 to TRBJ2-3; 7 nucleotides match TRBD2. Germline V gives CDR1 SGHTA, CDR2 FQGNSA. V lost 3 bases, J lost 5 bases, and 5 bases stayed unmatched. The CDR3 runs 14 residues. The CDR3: CASSFIPGGDTQYF. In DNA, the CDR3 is TGTGCCAGCAGCTTTATACCGGGGGGAGATACGCAGTATTTT.

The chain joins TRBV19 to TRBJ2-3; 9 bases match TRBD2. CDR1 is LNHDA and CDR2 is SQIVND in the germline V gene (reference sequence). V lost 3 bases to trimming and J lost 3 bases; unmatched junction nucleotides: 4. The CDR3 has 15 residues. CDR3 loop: CASSISSGATDTQYF. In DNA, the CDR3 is TGTGCCAGTAGTATCTCTAGCGGGGCGACAGATACGCAGTATTTT.

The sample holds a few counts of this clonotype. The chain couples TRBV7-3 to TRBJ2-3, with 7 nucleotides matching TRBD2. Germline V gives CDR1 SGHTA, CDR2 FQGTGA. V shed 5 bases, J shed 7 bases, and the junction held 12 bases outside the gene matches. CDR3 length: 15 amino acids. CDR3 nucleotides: TGTGCCAGCAGCCCCTCTGGGCTAGCGGATCATACGCAGTATTTT. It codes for CASSPSGLADHTQYF.

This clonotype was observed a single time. CDR3 nucleotides: TGTGCCAGCAGTGAAGAGAGGGGGGGAGTCCAGTATTTT. It is translated as CASSEERGGVQYF. The chain employs TRBV2 and TRBJ2-3, with D possibly being TRBD2 (7 bases). The CDR3 runs 13 residues. Germline V gives CDR1 SNHLY, CDR2 FYNNEI. The V gene lost 1 base and the J gene lost 12 bases, with 14 bases spanning the gap.

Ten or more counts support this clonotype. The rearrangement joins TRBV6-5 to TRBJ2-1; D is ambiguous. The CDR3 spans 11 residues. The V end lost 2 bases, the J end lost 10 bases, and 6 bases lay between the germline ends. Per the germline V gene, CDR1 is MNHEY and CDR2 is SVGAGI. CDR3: CASSYGREQFF. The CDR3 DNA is TGTGCCAGCAGTTACGGTAGGGAGCAGTTCTTC.

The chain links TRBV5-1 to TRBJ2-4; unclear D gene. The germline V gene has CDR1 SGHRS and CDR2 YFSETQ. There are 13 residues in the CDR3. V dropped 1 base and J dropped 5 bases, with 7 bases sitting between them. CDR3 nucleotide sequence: TGCGCCAGCAGCTTGATGACTCAAAACATTCAGTACTTC. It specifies CASSLMTQNIQYF.

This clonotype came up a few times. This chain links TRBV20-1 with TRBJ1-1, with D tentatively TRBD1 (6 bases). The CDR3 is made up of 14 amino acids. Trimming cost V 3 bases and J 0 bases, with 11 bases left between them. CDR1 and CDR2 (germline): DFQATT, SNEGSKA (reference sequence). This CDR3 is CSASHPGVNTEAFF. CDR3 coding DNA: TGCAGTGCTAGCCACCCAGGGGTGAACACTGAAGCTTTCTTT.

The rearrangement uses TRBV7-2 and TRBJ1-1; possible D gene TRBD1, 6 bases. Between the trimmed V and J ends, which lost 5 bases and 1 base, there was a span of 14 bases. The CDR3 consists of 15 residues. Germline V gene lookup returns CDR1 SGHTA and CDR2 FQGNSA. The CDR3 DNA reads TGTGCCAGCAGCGGAAGGACAGAGACGAACACTGAAGCTTTCTTT. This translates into CASSGRTETNTEAFF.

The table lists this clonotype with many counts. CDR3 amino acids: CASRARGYSYNSPLHF. CDR3 DNA: TGTGCCAGCAGGGCAAGGGGCTACTCCTATAATTCACCCCTCCACTTT. J is TRBJ1-6 and V is TRBV6-1; maybe TRBD1 (5 bases). This CDR3 has 16 amino acids. The V end lost 6 bases, the J end lost 0 bases, and 12 bases lay between the germline ends. The V gene's germline CDR1 is MNHNS and CDR2 SASEGT.

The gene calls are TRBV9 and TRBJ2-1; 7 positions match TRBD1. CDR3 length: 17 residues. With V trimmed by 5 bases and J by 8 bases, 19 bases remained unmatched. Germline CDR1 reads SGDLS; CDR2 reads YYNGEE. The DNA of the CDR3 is TGTGCCAGCAGGGACACACAACAGGGGCCCCCTATGCATGAGCAGTTCTTC. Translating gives CASRDTQQGPPMHEQFF. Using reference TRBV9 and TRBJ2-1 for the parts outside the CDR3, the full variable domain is DSGVTQTPKHLITATGQRVTLRCSPRSGDLSVYWYQQSLDQGLQFLIQYYNGEERAKGNILERFSAQQFPDLHSELNLSSLELGDSALYFCASRDTQQGPPMHEQFFGPGTRLTVL.

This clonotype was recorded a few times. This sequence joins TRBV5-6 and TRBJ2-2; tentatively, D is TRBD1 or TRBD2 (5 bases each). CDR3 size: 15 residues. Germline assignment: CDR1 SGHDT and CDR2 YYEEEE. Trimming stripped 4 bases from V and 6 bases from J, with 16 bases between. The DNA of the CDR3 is TGTGCCAGCAGCGCCGGGACGGCACGAGCCGGGGAGCTGTTTTTT. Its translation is CASSAGTARAGELFF.

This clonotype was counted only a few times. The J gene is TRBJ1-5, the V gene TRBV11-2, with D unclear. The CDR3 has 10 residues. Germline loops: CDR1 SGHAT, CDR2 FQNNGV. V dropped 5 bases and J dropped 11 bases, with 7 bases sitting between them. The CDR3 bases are TGTGCCAGCAGCCGGGTGGCCCAGCATTTT. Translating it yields CASSRVAQHF.

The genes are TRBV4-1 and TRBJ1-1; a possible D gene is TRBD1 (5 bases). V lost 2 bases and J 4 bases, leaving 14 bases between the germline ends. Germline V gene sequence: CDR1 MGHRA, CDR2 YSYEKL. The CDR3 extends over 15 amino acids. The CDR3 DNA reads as TGCGCCAGCAGCCAACCCATTACCAGGGTCACTGAAGCTTTCTTT. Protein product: CASSQPITRVTEAFF.